Here is one TCR beta chain with its context. This record belongs to a study of control samples from healthy donors and cancer patients. Libraries were prepared by immunoSEQ multiplex PCR; TCRdb keeps only in-frame clonotypes and omits some of them. Seen here are about 120,000 clones, 80% to 90% observed once, and the top ten hold approximately 39%. Sequenced input: blood. This TCR came from a man over 45 in good health.

CDR3 sequence: CSAFSGKDQYF. In nucleotides, the CDR3 is TGCAGTGCGTTTTCAGGGAAGGACCAGTACTTC. The chain carries TRBV20-1 and TRBJ2-5; D is possibly TRBD1 (5 bases). The CDR3 is 11 residues long. The germline V gene encodes CDR1 DFQATT and CDR2 SNEGSKA (reference sequence). The ends were cut back, 6 bases at V and 10 bases at J, with 15 bases in the middle.